This T cell receptor (beta chain) stems from a study of cytomegalovirus exposure and HLA in healthy donors. The V gene lost 6 bases and the J gene lost 2 bases, with 10 bases spanning the gap. Germline V gene data show CDR1 as MNHNY and CDR2 as SVGAGI (reference sequence). The CDR3 spans 13 residues. The protocol was immunoSEQ multiplex PCR, while the TCRdb copy is restricted to in-frame clones and leaves out a portion. In the table there are around 90,000 clones, approximately 81% of which are singletons. The receptor's source is a woman aged 18-29 years in good health and CMV-seropositive. The chain uses TRBV6-6 and TRBJ1-1; D is possibly TRBD1 (6 bases). The specimen sequenced was PBMCs. CDR3 sequence: CASSGQKNTEAFF. The CDR3 region has the DNA TGTGCCAGCAGCGGACAGAAAAACACTGAAGCTTTCTTT.